This passage covers 21 T cell receptor beta chains from one sample sequenced in a study of blood T cell repertoires in COVID-19. Sequenced by immunoSEQ multiplex PCR; TCRdb stores in-frame clones only, minus some. The data contain some 270,000 clones, about 82% of them singletons. Input material: peripheral blood. Receptor source: a woman of 80 years or more with COVID-19, enrolled during active disease.

V gene TRBV5-6 combines with J gene TRBJ2-5, with 7 bases lining up with TRBD2. Germline V gene sequence: CDR1 SGHDT, CDR2 YYEEEE. The V gene end was trimmed by 4 bases and the J gene end by 3 bases; junction bases not matched to a gene: 9. CDR3 length: 15 amino acids. For the CDR3, the DNA is TGTGCCAGCAGCCAGCTCTGGGGGGGAGAAGAGACCCAGTACTTC. Residues: CASSQLWGGEETQYF.

The chain is built from TRBV5-1 and TRBJ1-6; no definite D call. The CDR3 has 13 amino acids. V was trimmed by 5 bases and J by 7 bases, leaving 10 bases between them. Germline V lookup: CDR1 SGHRS, CDR2 YFSETQ. The CDR3 bases are TGCGCCAGCAGTTTCACAGAAAATTCACCCCTCCACTTT. Its translation is CASSFTENSPLHF. Looking up the rest from reference TRBV5-1 and TRBJ1-6 gives the full variable domain: KAGVTQTPRYLIKTRGQQVTLSCSPISGHRSVSWYQQTPGQGLQFLFEYFSETQRNKGNFPGRFSGRQFSNSRSEMNVSTLELGDSALYLCASSFTENSPLHFGNGTRLTVT.

CDR3 amino acids: CASRRDSGTEAFF. CDR3 DNA: TGTGCCAGCAGAAGGGACAGCGGCACTGAAGCTTTCTTT. This chain uses TRBV2 with TRBJ1-1; 7 bases map to TRBD1. The CDR3 is made up of 13 amino acids. The V gene's germline CDR1 is SNHLY and CDR2 FYNNEI. The J segment lost 4 bases and the V segment lost 6 bases, leaving 5 bases of the junction unmatched.

This clone was observed a handful of times. The chain is built from TRBV9 and TRBJ2-4; D is ambiguous. This CDR3 has 14 residues. Trimming left V 4 bases short and J 3 bases short, with 11 bases between. Germline CDR1 reads SGDLS; CDR2 reads YYNGEE. The CDR3 loop reads CASSPWQDKNIQYF. Here the CDR3 DNA reads TGTGCCAGCAGCCCATGGCAAGACAAAAACATTCAGTACTTC.

This CDR3 is CASSRTGTEQYF. CDR3 sequence (DNA): TGTGCCAGCAGCCGGACAGGTACCGAGCAGTACTTC. The gene calls are TRBV7-8 and TRBJ2-7; TRBD1 agrees at 7 bases. Germline V gene sequence: CDR1 SGHVS, CDR2 FQNEAQ. The CDR3 spans 12 residues. The V and J ends lost 5 bases and 6 bases, in that order; junction bases with no gene match: 4.

The V call is TRBV18, the J call TRBJ1-1, with D hard to call. This CDR3 has 14 amino acids. Looked up from germline, CDR1 is KGHSH and CDR2 is LQKENI. V shed 3 bases and J shed 4 bases, with 12 bases lying between them. For the CDR3, the DNA is TGTGCCAGCTCACCCCGAACGGGGATCACTGAAGCTTTCTTT. It yields the protein CASSPRTGITEAFF.

The V and J genes are TRBV5-1 and TRBJ2-7, with TRBD2 matching 11 bases. Looked up from germline, CDR1 is SGHRS and CDR2 is YFSETQ. This CDR3 has 17 amino acids. V lost 4 bases to trimming and J lost 0 bases; unmatched junction nucleotides: 9. CDR3 nucleotides: TGCGCCAGCAGCCCCGGGACTAGCGGAAGGAGCTCCTACGAGCAGTACTTC. Its protein is CASSPGTSGRSSYEQYF.

This chain connects TRBV12-3 or TRBV12-4 to TRBJ1-5; a possible D gene is TRBD1 (5 bases). The CDR3 spans 13 residues. The ends were cut back, 7 bases at V and 4 bases at J, with 11 bases in the middle. CDR3 sequence reads: CASTSQGNQPQHF. The CDR3 DNA sequence: TGTGCCAGCACCTCCCAGGGAAATCAGCCCCAGCATTTT.

This clone came up a few times. The chain carries TRBV10-3 and TRBJ1-1; the match to TRBD1 covers 8 bases. Germline trimming cut 10 bases from V and 2 bases from J; bases unmatched to any gene: 6. Germline CDR1 ENHRY, CDR2 SYGVKD. The CDR3 is 13 residues long. CDR3 protein: CATKGQDNTEAFF. CDR3 coding DNA: TGTGCCACTAAGGGACAGGACAACACTGAAGCTTTCTTT.

The V gene is TRBV5-6, the J gene TRBJ1-2; a weak D match, TRBD1 (6 bases). The V and J ends lost 1 base and 8 bases respectively, with 15 bases between them. The CDR3 covers 14 residues. Germline V CDR1 and CDR2: SGHDT, YYEEEE. This chain's CDR3 is CASSLRGAVGGYTF. The CDR3 DNA is TGTGCCAGCAGCTTGCGGGGGGCAGTGGGAGGCTACACCTTC. The whole variable domain, filled in from reference TRBV5-6 and TRBJ1-2, reads DAGVTQSPTHLIKTRGQQVTLRCSPKSGHDTVSWYQQALGQGPQFIFQYYEEEERQRGNFPDRFSGHQFPNYSSELNVNALLLGDSALYLCASSLRGAVGGYTFGSGTRLTVV.

This clone was counted a single time. The chain recombines TRBV30 with TRBJ2-7; perhaps TRBD1 as D (5 bases). CDR1 is GTSNPN and CDR2 is SVGIG in the germline V gene (reference sequence). V was shortened by 3 bases and J by 6 bases, with 15 bases between the two germline ends. The CDR3 spans 13 residues. The CDR3 DNA reads TGTGCCTGGAGCAAGCCCTCAGGGCTCGAGCAGTACTTC. It yields the protein CAWSKPSGLEQYF.

This rearrangement joins TRBV7-2 to TRBJ1-1; D may be TRBD1 (6 bases). Trimming pared 0 bases from V and 0 bases from J, leaving 14 bases between. Germline V gene data show CDR1 as SGHTA and CDR2 as FQGNSA. The CDR3 length is 17 residues. The CDR3 here is CASSLAQGTIMNTEAFF. The CDR3 nucleotides are TGTGCCAGCAGCTTAGCACAGGGCACAATCATGAACACTGAAGCTTTCTTT.

This rearrangement joins TRBV6-1 to TRBJ2-5, with 7 bases lining up with TRBD1. The CDR3 totals 15 residues. With V trimmed by 2 bases and J by 4 bases, 7 bases remained unmatched. Per germline, CDR1 MNHNS and CDR2 SASEGT. The CDR3 region has the DNA TGTGCCAGCAGTGAAACCCGGACAGGCAGAGAGACCCAGTACTTC. Protein: CASSETRTGRETQYF.

The chain is built from TRBV5-6 and TRBJ1-5, with D hard to call. Trimming pared 2 bases from V and 1 base from J, leaving 7 bases between. Germline V gives CDR1 SGHDT, CDR2 YYEEEE. CDR3 size: 14 residues. CDR3 residues: CASSFPGSNQPQHF. In DNA, the CDR3 is TGTGCCAGCAGCTTTCCGGGGAGCAATCAGCCCCAGCATTTT. Variable domain in full (rest from reference TRBV5-6 and TRBJ1-5): DAGVTQSPTHLIKTRGQQVTLRCSPKSGHDTVSWYQQALGQGPQFIFQYYEEEERQRGNFPDRFSGHQFPNYSSELNVNALLLGDSALYLCASSFPGSNQPQHFGDGTRLSIL.

The V and J genes are TRBV30 and TRBJ1-1; no reliable D call. V lost 2 bases and J lost 2, with 9 bases in between. This CDR3 is 13 amino acids long. CDR1 is GTSNPN, CDR2 SVGIG, per germline (reference sequence). CDR3 DNA sequence: TGTGCCTGGAGTCTGCAGGTCAACACTGAAGCTTTCTTT. It is translated as CAWSLQVNTEAFF.

This clone showed up just once. The genes are TRBV7-8 and TRBJ1-4; D is unclear. This CDR3 spans 15 amino acids. CDR1 SGHVS and CDR2 FQNEAQ come from the germline V gene. The V gene lost 5 bases and the J gene lost 0 bases, with 10 bases spanning the gap. CDR3 residues: CASSPNTATNEKLFF. The CDR3 nucleotides read TGTGCCAGCAGCCCCAACACCGCAACTAATGAAAAACTGTTTTTT.

The rearrangement uses TRBV6-5 and TRBJ1-1, with D perhaps matching TRBD1 (6 bases). V was pared by 7 bases and J by 3 bases, with 12 bases between. The germline V gene encodes CDR1 MNHEY and CDR2 SVGAGI. The CDR3 sequence is 13 residues long. The CDR3 DNA reads as TGTGCCAGCACCTTACAGGGTTACACTGAAGCTTTCTTT. Residues: CASTLQGYTEAFF.

This rearrangement joins TRBV6-2 or TRBV6-3 to TRBJ1-1; no clear D gene. Germline CDR1 is MNHEY and CDR2 is SVGEGT. CDR3 length: 14 residues. V lost 0 bases, J lost 0 bases, and 5 bases lay in between. The CDR3 coding sequence is TGTGCCAGCAGTTACTCCGTTGTGAACACTGAAGCTTTCTTT. This encodes CASSYSVVNTEAFF.

This clone was counted a few times. The V gene is TRBV28, the J gene TRBJ1-3, with a tentative D call TRBD1 (5 bases). CDR1 is MDHEN, CDR2 SYDVKM, per germline. V lost 6 bases, J lost 1 base, and 16 bases lay in between. This CDR3 is 16 amino acids long. The CDR3 sequence: CASSLLLGGSGNTIYF. In DNA form, the CDR3 reads TGTGCCAGCAGCCTGCTCTTGGGGGGGTCTGGAAACACCATATATTTT.

V usage is TRBV7-9 and J usage is TRBJ1-1; D remains ambiguous. Looked up from germline, CDR1 is SEHNR and CDR2 is FQNEAQ (reference sequence). This CDR3 is built from 14 residues. Trimming cost V 2 bases and J 1 base, with 8 bases left between them. The CDR3 reads CASSLPQENTEAFF. The CDR3 DNA sequence: TGTGCCAGCAGCTTACCGCAGGAGAACACTGAAGCTTTCTTT.

The sample holds one count of this clone. The rearrangement joins TRBV5-1 to TRBJ1-1, with a weak D call TRBD1 (6 bases). The CDR3 sequence is 16 residues long. Germline V gene lookup returns CDR1 SGHRS and CDR2 YFSETQ. The V end was cut by 0 bases, the J end by 0 bases, with 12 bases between. CDR3 sequence (DNA): TGCGCCAGCAGCTTGGGCCCGGGGGGCCTGAACACTGAAGCTTTCTTT. It yields the protein CASSLGPGGLNTEAFF.